This entry lists 8 T cell receptor beta chains sequenced from one sample in a study of response to subunit inactivated influenza vaccine. TCRdb re-derived calls from the RT-PCR reads in MiXCR, one entry per CDR3 protein. The sample carries about 540,000 distinct CDR3 sequences, under 30% recorded once. This sample also belongs to another study, concerning T cells expressing NK-cell markers. Turning to that study: In generating TCR beta cDNA, 5'RACE template switching with UMIs was used.

Sequencing was performed on CD4+ T cells sorted from PBMCs, taken 12 days after vaccination. All receptors derive from a man aged 45-60 years who received an inactivated influenza vaccine.

The CDR3 loop reads CASSLEGGTSGANEQFF. DNA for the CDR3: TGCGCCAGCAGCTTGGAAGGCGGGACTAGCGGGGCCAATGAGCAGTTCTTC. This chain joins TRBV5-1 and TRBJ2-1; TRBD2 agrees at 13 bases. Germline values: CDR1 SGHRS, CDR2 YFSETQ. Unmatched junction bases numbered 6, after V lost 0 bases and J lost 6 bases. The CDR3 spans 17 residues.

This clonotype was seen only a few times. The chain recombines TRBV10-3 with TRBJ1-6; no clear D gene. V lost 4 bases, J lost 10 bases, and 20 bases lay in between. Germline CDR1 and CDR2: ENHRY and SYGVKD. CDR3 length equals 16 residues. CDR3 region: CAISVNTASSGSPLHF. The CDR3, as DNA: TGTGCCATCAGTGTAAACACGGCCAGCTCAGGCTCACCCCTCCACTTT.

The chain uses TRBV7-3 and TRBJ2-7; D possibly corresponds to TRBD2 (5 bases). Germline V gives CDR1 SGHTA, CDR2 FQGTGA. CDR3 length equals 14 residues. The V end was cut by 10 bases, the J end by 2 bases, with 18 bases between. CDR3 protein: CATTVGSGPYEQYF. The CDR3 region has the DNA TGTGCCACCACCGTAGGAAGCGGCCCCTACGAGCAGTACTTC.

The sample holds a few counts of this clonotype. The rearrangement uses TRBV5-5 and TRBJ2-2, with D unresolved. Germline V gene lookup returns CDR1 SGHKS and CDR2 YYEKEE (reference sequence). V lost 1 base and J 2 bases, leaving 9 bases between the germline ends. The CDR3 is made up of 15 amino acids. Written as DNA, the CDR3 is TGTGCCAGCAGCTTGTATGCCAGTAACACCGGGGAGCTGTTTTTT. Translating gives CASSLYASNTGELFF.

The sample holds a few counts of this clonotype. The chain carries TRBV4-3 and TRBJ2-3; D is ambiguous. V lost 3 bases and J 4 bases, leaving 11 bases between the germline ends. The germline V gene has CDR1 LGHNA and CDR2 YSLEER. The CDR3 is 14 amino acids. Written as DNA, the CDR3 is TGCGCCAGCAGCCAGGCTGACTTGGCAGATACGCAGTATTTT. Protein sequence: CASSQADLADTQYF.

The sample holds one count of this clonotype. The rearrangement joins TRBV24-1 to TRBJ2-3, with 14 positions matching TRBD2. The ends lost 2 bases at V and 6 bases at J; junction bases unmatched: 12. The CDR3 totals 19 residues. Germline lookup yields CDR1 KGHDR and CDR2 SFDVKD. The CDR3: CATSDSWTSGGPAEDTQYF. The CDR3 bases are TGTGCCACCAGTGATTCATGGACTAGCGGGGGGCCCGCTGAGGATACGCAGTATTTT.

In this sample, this clonotype turned up a few times. CDR3 sequence (DNA): TGTGCCAGCAGTCGGGCTGACAATGAGCAGTTCTTC. Its protein product is CASSRADNEQFF. This chain connects TRBV13 to TRBJ2-1, with D hard to call. Trimming took 6 bases from V and 5 from J, leaving 8 bases between them. Germline assignment: CDR1 PRHDT and CDR2 FYEKMQ (reference sequence). The CDR3 sequence is 12 residues long. Filled out from reference TRBV13 and TRBJ2-1, the complete variable domain reads AAGVIQSPRHLIKEKRETATLKCYPIPRHDTVYWYQQGPGQDPQFLISFYEKMQSDKGSIPDRFSAQQFSDYHSELNMSSLELGDSALYFCASSRADNEQFFGPGTRLTVL.

This chain connects TRBV6-1 to TRBJ2-3; 8 bases map to TRBD2. The CDR3 covers 17 residues. V lost 5 bases and J lost 3; bases outside the gene matches: 13. Germline CDR1 and CDR2: MNHNS and SASEGT. The DNA of the CDR3 is TGTGCCAGCAGTACCGCCTTAATAGCGGGAAGGACAGATACGCAGTATTTT. Protein product: CASSTALIAGRTDTQYF.